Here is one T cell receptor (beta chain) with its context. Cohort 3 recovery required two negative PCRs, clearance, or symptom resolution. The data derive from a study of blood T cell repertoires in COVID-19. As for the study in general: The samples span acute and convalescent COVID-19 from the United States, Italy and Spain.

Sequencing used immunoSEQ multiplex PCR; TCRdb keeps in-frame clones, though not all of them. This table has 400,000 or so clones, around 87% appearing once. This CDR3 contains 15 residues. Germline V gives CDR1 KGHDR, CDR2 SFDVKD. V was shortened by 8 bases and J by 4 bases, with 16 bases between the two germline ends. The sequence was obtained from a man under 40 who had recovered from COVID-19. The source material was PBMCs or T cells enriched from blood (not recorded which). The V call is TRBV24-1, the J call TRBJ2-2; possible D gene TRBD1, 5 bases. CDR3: CATTPAGLSTGELFF. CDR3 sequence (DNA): TGTGCCACCACCCCGGCAGGGCTGAGCACCGGGGAGCTGTTTTTT.